These T cell receptor beta chains were read from a single sample in a study of CD8 T cells in ankylosing spondylitis. One entry per CDR3 protein, called by TCRdb with MiXCR from the 5' RACE reads. This table has approximately 400,000 distinct CDR3 sequences, roughly 17% appearing once. Sequences were obtained from blood, either unsorted or a sorted T cell fraction (not recorded which). Receptor source: a male donor with ankylosing spondylitis. The CDR3 runs from the conserved cysteine through the conserved F or W. The order of the fields is V gene, J gene, clone size, D gene, CDR3 protein, CDR3 DNA. D genes are given only for firm matches. Part of the rows lack a size; the others show once, few, many or a class for expanded clones.

>TRBV20-1|TRBJ2-3|few|TRBD2
CSARGGRATDTQYF
TGCAGTGCTAGAGGCGGGAGGGCGACAGATACGCAGTATTTT
>TRBV20-1|TRBJ2-3|.|.
CSARDGIYDTQYF
TGCAGTGCTAGAGATGGCATCTACGATACGCAGTATTTT
>TRBV20-1|TRBJ2-7|.|.
CSAHTGLYSYEQYF
TGCAGTGCACACACAGGGCTTTACTCCTACGAGCAGTACTTC
>TRBV20-1|TRBJ2-7|few|.
CSARDKDGLYEQYF
TGCAGTGCTAGAGATAAAGATGGACTTTACGAGCAGTACTTC
>TRBV20-1|TRBJ2-3|.|TRBD2
CSASALADRTDTQYF
TGCAGTGCCAGCGCCCTAGCGGACCGCACAGATACGCAGTATTTT
>TRBV6-5|TRBJ2-1|.|.
CASSYLLAEDEQFF
TGTGCCAGCAGTTACTTACTAGCTGAGGATGAGCAGTTCTTC
>TRBV9|TRBJ1-4|.|TRBD1
CASSVGQGTNEKLFF
TGTGCCAGCAGCGTCGGACAGGGCACTAATGAAAAACTGTTTTTT
>TRBV20-1|TRBJ2-5|.|TRBD2
CSASRLADQETQYF
TGCAGTGCTAGCCGACTAGCGGACCAAGAGACCCAGTACTTC
>TRBV27|TRBJ2-7|few|.
CASSFWGREQYF
TGTGCCAGCAGTTTTTGGGGGCGCGAGCAGTACTTC
>TRBV20-1|TRBJ1-2|few|TRBD1
CSVATGTGVYGYTF
TGCAGTGTGGCTACTGGGACAGGTGTTTATGGCTACACCTTC
>TRBV29-1|TRBJ1-1|few|.
CSGSALTGKEAEAFF
TGCAGCGGATCCGCTTTAACAGGGAAAGAAGCTGAAGCTTTCTTT
>TRBV12-3/TRBV12-4|TRBJ1-2|.|.
CASRPQGSVGGYTF
TGTGCCAGCAGGCCTCAGGGGAGCGTAGGCGGCTACACCTTC
>TRBV28|TRBJ2-7|few|TRBD1
CASSRPGQGDYEQYF
TGTGCCAGCTCAAGGCCGGGACAGGGAGACTACGAGCAGTACTTC
>TRBV3-1|TRBJ2-1|.|TRBD2
CASSPRSGRARDEQFF
TGTGCCAGCAGCCCCCGTAGCGGGAGGGCCAGAGATGAGCAGTTCTTC
>TRBV7-2|TRBJ2-2|.|.
CASSLITMNTGELFF
TGTGCCAGCAGCTTAATCACCATGAACACCGGGGAGCTGTTTTTT
>TRBV19|TRBJ1-5|few|TRBD1
CASTDREQPQHF
TGTGCCAGCACCGACAGGGAACAGCCCCAGCATTTT
>TRBV20-1|TRBJ1-5|.|.
CSAREGSGNQPQHF
TGCAGTGCTAGAGAAGGGTCGGGCAATCAGCCCCAGCATTTT
>TRBV5-1|TRBJ1-2|few|.
CASSLEGPPLRTYGYTF
TGCGCCAGCAGCTTGGAGGGACCTCCCCTCAGAACTTATGGCTACACCTTC
>TRBV5-6|TRBJ2-1|.|TRBD2
CASSSLLAGGSYNEQFF
TGTGCCAGCAGCAGCCTACTAGCGGGGGGCTCCTACAATGAGCAGTTCTTC
>TRBV12-3/TRBV12-4|TRBJ2-1|.|TRBD2
CASRPIAGLRSYNEQFF
TGTGCCAGCAGACCCATAGCGGGGTTAAGATCCTACAATGAGCAGTTCTTC
>TRBV7-9|TRBJ2-1|.|TRBD2
CASSLASGRALDEQFF
TGTGCCAGCAGCTTAGCTAGCGGGAGGGCCTTGGATGAGCAGTTCTTC
>TRBV6-1|TRBJ1-1|.|.
CASTQGGVGTEAFF
TGTGCCAGCACCCAAGGGGGGGTCGGCACTGAAGCTTTCTTT
>TRBV20-1|TRBJ1-4|few|.
CSAPWAEKLFF
TGCAGTGCGCCCTGGGCTGAAAAACTGTTTTTT
>TRBV5-1|TRBJ2-7|few|TRBD1
CASSYRTGQTSYEQYF
TGCGCCAGCAGCTACCGGACAGGGCAAACCTCCTACGAGCAGTACTTC
>TRBV4-1|TRBJ1-5|few|.
CASSLTQGTSNQPQHF
TGCGCCAGCAGCCTCACCCAGGGGACAAGCAATCAGCCCCAGCATTTT
>TRBV7-3|TRBJ1-1|.|.
CASSSQSNTEAFF
TGTGCCAGCAGCTCACAGTCGAACACTGAAGCTTTCTTT
>TRBV29-1|TRBJ2-5|many|TRBD2
CSVARGGETQYF
TGCAGCGTTGCGAGGGGAGGGGAGACCCAGTACTTC
>TRBV3-1|TRBJ1-3|.|TRBD1
CASRDRPLSGNTIYF
TGTGCCAGTAGGGACAGACCTCTGTCTGGAAACACCATATATTTT
>TRBV7-6|TRBJ2-1|.|TRBD2
CASSTRTSGSNEQFF
TGTGCCAGCAGCACCCGGACTAGCGGGAGTAATGAGCAGTTCTTC
>TRBV29-1|TRBJ2-7|.|.
CSAGAEQYF
TGCAGCGCAGGGGCCGAGCAGTACTTC
>TRBV7-3|TRBJ2-1|.|.
CASSPVAGPYNEQFF
TGTGCCAGCAGCCCCGTCGCGGGGCCCTACAATGAGCAGTTCTTC
>TRBV6-1|TRBJ2-7|.|TRBD2
CASSKSGGNEQYF
TGTGCCAGCAGTAAGAGCGGGGGTAACGAGCAGTACTTC
>TRBV5-1|TRBJ1-6|many|.
CASSEEGNNSPLHF
TGCGCCAGCAGCGAAGAAGGGAATAATTCACCCCTCCACTTT
>TRBV12-3/TRBV12-4|TRBJ1-1|.|.
CASSSRIGGLVNTEAFF
TGTGCCAGCAGCTCGAGGATTGGGGGATTGGTGAACACTGAAGCTTTCTTT
>TRBV12-3/TRBV12-4|TRBJ2-1|.|TRBD1
CASSPGPGGRGEQFF
TGTGCCAGCAGTCCAGGGCCAGGGGGCAGGGGTGAGCAGTTCTTC
>TRBV4-2|TRBJ2-7|.|.
CASSQEGPAYEQYF
TGTGCCAGCAGCCAAGAAGGCCCAGCCTACGAGCAGTACTTC
>TRBV2|TRBJ2-1|.|.
CASSERPAVSSYNEQFF
TGTGCCAGCAGTGAACGGCCAGCCGTGAGCTCCTACAATGAGCAGTTCTTC
>TRBV6-1|TRBJ2-5|.|.
CASTHGDDGVTQYF
TGTGCCAGCACCCACGGAGACGACGGGGTGACCCAGTACTTC
>TRBV3-1|TRBJ1-1|.|.
CASSLGEGGTKAFF
TGTGCCAGCAGCCTCGGCGAGGGGGGGACGAAAGCTTTCTTT
>TRBV4-1|TRBJ1-5|few|.
CASSQEAPRGLSNQPQHF
TGCGCCAGCAGCCAAGAAGCCCCGAGGGGCCTTAGCAATCAGCCCCAGCATTTT
>TRBV7-2|TRBJ2-5|large|.
CASSLMRQETQYF
TGTGCCAGCAGCTTAATGCGTCAAGAGACCCAGTACTTC
>TRBV29-1|TRBJ2-2|.|TRBD2
CSVEDPGLAGALPPGELFF
TGCAGCGTTGAAGATCCAGGACTAGCGGGGGCGCTTCCCCCCGGGGAGCTGTTTTTT
>TRBV7-2|TRBJ2-1|many|.
CASSFTTDYNEQFF
TGTGCCAGCAGCTTCACGACTGACTACAATGAGCAGTTCTTC
>TRBV5-4|TRBJ2-1|.|TRBD2
CASSGRLAGARPGVEQFF
TGTGCCAGCAGCGGGAGACTAGCGGGGGCCCGACCTGGGGTAGAGCAGTTCTTC